This TCR beta chain was sequenced during a study of blood T cell repertoires in COVID-19. TCRdb's table, derived via immunoSEQ multiplex PCR, lists solely in-frame clones and lacks some. The table records some 200,000 clones, roughly 80% of them present only once. The count of this clone is one. J was trimmed by 12 bases and V by 4 bases; bases with no gene match: 4. The CDR3 loop spans 11 amino acids. CDR1 and CDR2 from the germline V gene are SGHTA and FQGNSA. The clonotype originates from a woman aged 80 or over with acute or convalescent COVID-19. The rearrangement links TRBV7-2 to TRBJ2-7, with 9 bases identical to TRBD2. Sample: peripheral blood. The CDR3 loop reads CASSSGTSPYF. In DNA form, the CDR3 reads TGTGCCAGCAGCTCAGGGACTAGCCCGTACTTC.